The 20 T cell receptor beta chains below come from one sample, sequenced in a study of blood T cell repertoires in COVID-19 (dated by TCRdb to about 2020). Libraries were prepared through the immunoSEQ multiplex PCR assay. In TCRdb, the immuneACCESS table is reduced to in-frame sequences with V and J assigned. These tables do not hold every clone; where another copy was compared, an unresolved V gene accounts for under half, and the others remain unexplained. For this sample there are about 200,000 clones; 70% to 80% appear just once. The top ten constitute around 5.9% of the sample. Sample: peripheral blood. Every receptor here comes from a woman in her thirties or forties with COVID-19, enrolled during active disease.

The chain couples TRBV6-6 to TRBJ2-7, with 8 nucleotides matching TRBD1. Germline V CDR1 and CDR2: MNHNY, SVGAGI (reference sequence). The CDR3 length is 14 residues. V lost 2 bases and J lost 2; bases outside the gene matches: 2. The CDR3 reads CASSYTTGAYEQYF. CDR3 DNA: TGTGCCAGCAGTTACACGACAGGGGCCTACGAGCAGTACTTC.

The table lists this clone with a few counts. The chain uses TRBV7-9 and TRBJ2-1; 9 bases fit TRBD2. Germline trimming cut 11 bases from V and 12 bases from J; bases unmatched to any gene: 17. Per germline, CDR1 SEHNR and CDR2 FQNEAQ (reference sequence). The CDR3 is 14 amino acids. As DNA, the CDR3 is TGTGCCTCGGACGGGACTAGCCAACGGGCGGGGCAGTTCTTC. Protein sequence: CASDGTSQRAGQFF.

This rearrangement joins TRBV5-1 to TRBJ1-1, with 10 bases fitting TRBD1. With V trimmed by 3 bases and J by 0 bases, 2 bases remained unmatched. This CDR3 comprises 15 residues. CDR1 SGHRS and CDR2 YFSETQ come from the germline V gene. CDR3 region: CASSWGQGMNTEAFF. The CDR3, as DNA: TGCGCCAGCAGCTGGGGACAGGGGATGAACACTGAAGCTTTCTTT.

J is TRBJ1-1 and V is TRBV7-2; 10 bases map to TRBD1. The junction had 7 bases not matched to a gene; V was cut back by 2 bases and J by 7 bases. This CDR3 contains 15 residues. From germline, CDR1 is SGHTA and CDR2 FQGNSA. The CDR3 spells CASSLSPGQGFEAFF. The CDR3 bases are TGTGCCAGCAGCTTATCGCCGGGACAGGGGTTTGAAGCTTTCTTT. Full variable domain (remainder filled in from reference TRBV7-2 and TRBJ1-1): GAGVSQSPSNKVTEKGKDVELRCDPISGHTALYWYRQSLGQGLEFLIYFQGNSAPDKSGLPSDRFSAERTGGSVSTLTIQRTQQEDSAVYLCASSLSPGQGFEAFFGQGTRLTVV.

J is TRBJ2-7 and V is TRBV5-8; D is undetermined. V lost 2 bases to trimming and J lost 0 bases, with 12 bases between them. The V gene's germline CDR1 is SGHTS and CDR2 YDEGEE. The CDR3 runs to 15 residues. CDR3 in amino acids: CASSFGSTSSYEQYF. DNA of the CDR3: TGTGCCAGCAGCTTTGGTAGCACCAGCTCCTACGAGCAGTACTTC.

There are a few counts of this clone. V and J are TRBV12-3 or TRBV12-4 and TRBJ1-5; the D is unclear. V gave up 6 bases and J gave up 9 bases, with 15 bases separating them. This CDR3 comprises 13 residues. CDR3 sequence: CASREDGPMPQHF. The CDR3 region has the DNA TGTGCCAGCAGGGAGGATGGGCCCATGCCCCAGCATTTT.

This chain links TRBV6-6 with TRBJ1-5; TRBD1 matches 11 bases. The CDR3 runs to 14 residues. Germline V gene lookup returns CDR1 MNHNY and CDR2 SVGAGI (reference sequence). The junction had 1 base not matched to a gene; V was cut back by 6 bases and J by 3 bases. This chain's CDR3 is CASRGQGANQPQHF. DNA of the CDR3: TGTGCCAGCAGAGGACAGGGGGCCAATCAGCCCCAGCATTTT.

The V gene is TRBV2, the J gene TRBJ2-5; the match to TRBD1 covers 11 bases. The CDR3 is made up of 16 amino acids. Trimming took 8 bases from V and 5 from J; bases not matched to a gene: 13. The germline V gene encodes CDR1 SNHLY and CDR2 FYNNEI. This CDR3 reads CASFRLRGQGGETQYF. The CDR3 region has the DNA TGTGCCAGCTTTCGGCTGAGGGGACAGGGGGGGGAGACCCAGTACTTC.

The chain couples TRBV7-2 to TRBJ2-7; 7 bases fit TRBD1. CDR1 is SGHTA, CDR2 FQGNSA, per germline. The length of the CDR3 is 14 residues. Germline trimming cut 7 bases from V and 0 bases from J; bases unmatched to any gene: 6. The CDR3 protein is CASIPGQFSYEQYF. The CDR3 bases are TGTGCCAGCATCCCGGGACAGTTCTCCTACGAGCAGTACTTC.

The rearrangement joins TRBV28 to TRBJ1-4; no clear D. The length of the CDR3 is 13 residues. V was shortened by 6 bases and J by 5 bases, with 10 bases between the two germline ends. Per germline, CDR1 MDHEN and CDR2 SYDVKM. The CDR3 is CASSPPGNEKLFF. The CDR3 DNA sequence: TGTGCCAGCAGCCCACCCGGGAATGAAAAACTGTTTTTT.

This sequence joins TRBV27 and TRBJ2-2, with D possibly matching TRBD2 (5 bases). Trimming took off 3 bases at V and 1 base at J, with 12 bases between the two ends. The CDR3 length is 16 residues. Germline assignment: CDR1 MNHEY and CDR2 SMNVEV (reference sequence). CDR3 nucleotides: TGTGCCAGCAGTTTGTACAGCGGTGTGAACACCGGGGAGCTGTTTTTT. As protein: CASSLYSGVNTGELFF.

This sequence joins TRBV5-4 and TRBJ1-5; 9 bases map to TRBD1. Trimming took 4 bases from V and 5 from J; bases not matched to a gene: 10. The CDR3 loop spans 16 amino acids. Germline-derived CDR1 and CDR2 are SGHNT and YYREEE (reference sequence). This CDR3 is CASSTGGGSPDQPQHF. The CDR3 bases are TGTGCCAGCAGCACAGGGGGCGGCTCACCCGATCAGCCCCAGCATTTT.

V gene TRBV6-5 combines with J gene TRBJ1-3; 11 nucleotides line up with TRBD1. The V and J ends lost 2 bases and 3 bases, in that order; junction bases with no gene match: 3. The CDR3 is made up of 16 amino acids. Germline CDR1 and CDR2: MNHEY and SVGAGI. Here the CDR3 reads CASSYGTGGNGNTIYF. The CDR3 nucleotides read TGTGCCAGCAGTTACGGGACAGGGGGGAATGGAAACACCATATATTTT.

The chain is built from TRBV11-3 and TRBJ2-3; D ambiguous. The CDR3 is 13 residues long. Trimming left V 5 bases short and J 1 base short, with 7 bases between. The germline V gene encodes CDR1 SGHNT and CDR2 YENEEA. Here the CDR3 DNA reads TGTGCCAGCAGCCCTCGGGGCACAGATACGCAGTATTTT. It codes for CASSPRGTDTQYF.

The CDR3 protein is CASSEYPQGGDTEAFF. The CDR3 bases are TGTGCCAGCAGCGAGTACCCACAGGGAGGGGACACTGAAGCTTTCTTT. The rearrangement joins TRBV28 to TRBJ1-1, with D tentatively TRBD1 (6 bases). The CDR3 has 16 residues. The germline CDR1 and CDR2 sequences are MDHEN and SYDVKM. The V and J ends lost 6 bases and 3 bases respectively, with 20 bases between them. Looking up the rest from reference TRBV28 and TRBJ1-1 gives the full variable domain: DVKVTQSSRYLVKRTGEKVFLECVQDMDHENMFWYRQDPGLGLRLIYFSYDVKMKEKGDIPEGYSVSREKKERFSLILESASTNQTSMYLCASSEYPQGGDTEAFFGQGTRLTVV.

The chain combines TRBV30 with TRBJ1-6, with D possibly TRBD1 on 5 matching bases. The germline V gene has CDR1 GTSNPN and CDR2 SVGIG (reference sequence). The CDR3 is 15 residues long. Trimming cost V 2 bases and J 7 bases, with 15 bases left between them. The CDR3 reads CAWSPAGLPNSPLHF. The CDR3 DNA sequence: TGTGCCTGGAGTCCAGCGGGACTCCCCAATTCACCCCTCCACTTT.

The rearrangement joins TRBV5-1 to TRBJ2-7; no firm D call. The CDR3 runs to 14 residues. The germline V gene encodes CDR1 SGHRS and CDR2 YFSETQ. V lost 4 bases and J lost 2, with 13 bases in between. CDR3 coding DNA: TGCGCCAGCAGCAGGTATTCAGGTACCTACGAGCAGTACTTC. This translates into CASSRYSGTYEQYF.

The genes are TRBV11-2 and TRBJ2-7; the D gene is possibly TRBD1 (5 bases). V was trimmed by 5 bases and J by 9 bases, leaving 14 bases between them. Germline V gene lookup returns CDR1 SGHAT and CDR2 FQNNGV. There are 12 residues in the CDR3. In DNA form, the CDR3 reads TGTGCCAGCAGCCCCCGTACTCAGGGGCAGTACTTC. Protein product: CASSPRTQGQYF. Full variable domain (outside the CDR3, taken from reference TRBV11-2 and TRBJ2-7): EAGVAQSPRYKIIEKRQSVAFWCNPISGHATLYWYQQILGQGPKLLIQFQNNGVVDDSQLPKDRFSAERLKGVDSTLKIQPAKLEDSAVYLCASSPRTQGQYFGPGTRLTVT.

The V gene is TRBV20-1, the J gene TRBJ2-7; maybe TRBD1 (5 bases). The germline V and J ends were trimmed by 3 bases and 6 bases, with 18 bases remaining between them. Per germline, CDR1 DFQATT and CDR2 SNEGSKA (reference sequence). The CDR3 sequence is 14 residues long. The CDR3 nucleotides are TGCAGTGCTAGTCCACAGGCGGATTTTGGCGAGCAGTACTTC. Translation gives CSASPQADFGEQYF.

V gene TRBV19 combines with J gene TRBJ1-5; D call uncertain. Germline V lookup: CDR1 LNHDA, CDR2 SQIVND (reference sequence). CDR3 size: 15 residues. The V gene lost 3 bases and the J gene lost 5 bases, with 14 bases spanning the gap. CDR3 protein: CASSIGGLTHQPQHF. CDR3 nucleotide sequence: TGTGCCAGTAGTATTGGAGGGTTAACGCATCAGCCCCAGCATTTT.